This paragraph reports one T cell receptor (beta chain). Germline lookup yields CDR1 SGHTA and CDR2 FQGNSA. The CDR3 has 14 amino acids. V was clipped by 0 bases and J by 8 bases; unmatched bases: 3. CDR3-region Arm-PCR and iRepertoire HTBI primers produced the TCR beta libraries. TCRdb re-derived calls from the multiplex PCR reads in MiXCR, one entry per CDR3 protein. The sample shows about 660,000 distinct CDR3 sequences, 25% to 35% of them seen only once. The source of the sample is a study of regulatory T cells in long-lasting Graves disease. Regarding time point: persistent/refractory GD, antithyroid drugs over 5 years with positive TRAb. Following extraction of RNA from PBMCs, that RNA was used to make the TCR library. Under American Thyroid Association guidelines, Graves' disease was diagnosed. Peripheral blood, approximately 9.6 milliliters of it, was drawn into EDTA tubes.

Sequenced here: peripheral blood mononuclear cells (PBMCs), sampled when the disease was refractory, from a patient treated with antithyroid drugs. The TCR originated in a female donor with Graves disease. This chain links TRBV7-2 with TRBJ1-4; 7 bases line up with TRBD1. DNA of the CDR3: TGTGCCAGCAGCTTAGCGACAGGGAGCGAAAAACTGTTTTTT. As protein: CASSLATGSEKLFF.